This entry describes one T cell receptor beta chain. Antigen specificity is unknown. The PCR used 60 Vbeta and 13 Jbeta primers. How the authors handled the data: Approximately 80 million unique TCR beta chains, about 10 million of them shared, were counted by a later analysis. Clones were sequenced by immunoSEQ multiplex PCR, and TCRdb holds only the in-frame ones, with some missing. D and trimming were read from the DNA, whereas the V and J calls and clone size are those reported in that table. The sample includes around 150,000 clones, around 80% seen only once; the top ten take 1.9%. With V trimmed by 3 bases and J by 4 bases, 6 bases remained unmatched. The CDR3 contains 15 residues. Germline assignment: CDR1 SGHKS and CDR2 YYEKEE (reference sequence). The data stem from a study of cytomegalovirus exposure and HLA in healthy donors. Study-wide results and caveats: Relative to the approximately 670-donor mean, N-insertions were reportedly fewer in an Asian-associated ancestry cluster in a later analysis. Most TCRs appeared rarely, but some public TCRs recurred in many donors. Cytomegalovirus association was assigned to about 150 TCR beta chains.

Material: PBMCs. This chain connects TRBV5-5 to TRBJ1-1; 10 bases align to TRBD1. This TCR derives from a man aged 18 to 29 in good health and CMV-seronegative. Written as DNA, the CDR3 is TGTGCCAGCAGCTGGGGACAGGGGAGTTCCACTGAAGCTTTCTTT. Its protein product is CASSWGQGSSTEAFF.